The present entry profiles one T cell receptor (beta chain) with its context. Its antigen is currently unknown. RNA transcripts were the template for amplifying TCR beta CDR3 regions. First-round RT-PCR targeting the TCR CDR3 was performed with the HTBI primer set. TCRdb fed the multiplex PCR reads into MiXCR, producing one record per CDR3 protein. The data show some 250,000 distinct CDR3 sequences, just over 14% seen once. This sample stems from a study of T cells in Graves' hyperthyroidism and ophthalmopathy. Overall study: It was at initial diagnosis, before any treatment, that peripheral blood was collected.

Study-level points and caveats: Among thyroid clonotypes expanded above 0.001, most also appeared in blood. The model made its ophthalmopathy prediction, and onset followed a median about 6 months later.

Per germline, CDR1 SGHDT and CDR2 YYEEEE. V gave up 4 bases and J gave up 5 bases; unmatched junction bases: 13. The CDR3 consists of 16 residues. This chain joins TRBV5-6 and TRBJ2-7, with TRBD1 matching over 9 bases. The material sequenced was blood. The TCR comes from a woman in her thirties or forties with Graves' hyperthyroidism that later progressed to Graves' ophthalmopathy. The CDR3 here is CASSSQNSGQGHEQYF. CDR3 DNA: TGTGCCAGCAGCAGCCAAAATTCGGGACAGGGTCACGAGCAGTACTTC. Full variable domain (missing parts from reference TRBV5-6 and TRBJ2-7): DAGVTQSPTHLIKTRGQQVTLRCSPKSGHDTVSWYQQALGQGPQFIFQYYEEEERQRGNFPDRFSGHQFPNYSSELNVNALLLGDSALYLCASSSQNSGQGHEQYFGPGTRLTVT.